This T cell receptor (beta chain) was captured by sequencing in a study of blood T cell repertoires in COVID-19. Data came from immunoSEQ multiplex PCR; TCRdb stores just in-frame clones and leaves some out. The sample has about 68,000 clones; roughly 88% are singletons. The clonotype was recovered from a young man with acute or convalescent COVID-19. Sequencing used peripheral blood.

CDR3 residues: CASSTTRRSEQYF. In DNA form, the CDR3 reads TGTGCCAGCAGTACCACCCGAAGGAGCGAGCAGTACTTC. The chain recombines TRBV6-2 or TRBV6-3 with TRBJ2-7; no reliable D call. Germline lookup yields CDR1 MNHEY and CDR2 SVGEGT. V was cut by 5 bases and J by 6 bases, with 14 bases left in between. The CDR3 contains 13 residues.